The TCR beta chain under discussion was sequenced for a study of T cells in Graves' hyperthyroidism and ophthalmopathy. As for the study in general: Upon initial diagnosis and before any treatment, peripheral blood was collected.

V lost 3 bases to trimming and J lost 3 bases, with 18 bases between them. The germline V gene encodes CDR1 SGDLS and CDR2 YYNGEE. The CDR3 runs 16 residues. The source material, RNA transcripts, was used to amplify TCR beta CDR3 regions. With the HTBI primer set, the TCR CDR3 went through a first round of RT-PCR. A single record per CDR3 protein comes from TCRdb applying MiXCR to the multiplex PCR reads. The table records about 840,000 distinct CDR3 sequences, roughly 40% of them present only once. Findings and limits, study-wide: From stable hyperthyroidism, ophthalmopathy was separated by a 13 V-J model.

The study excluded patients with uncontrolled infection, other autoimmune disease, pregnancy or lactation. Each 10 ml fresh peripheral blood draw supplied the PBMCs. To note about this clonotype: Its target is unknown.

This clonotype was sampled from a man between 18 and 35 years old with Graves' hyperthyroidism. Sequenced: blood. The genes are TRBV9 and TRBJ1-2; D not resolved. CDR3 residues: CASSGRTREGHYGYTF. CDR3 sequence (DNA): TGTGCCAGCAGCGGACGGACCCGAGAGGGTCACTATGGCTACACCTTC.